This T cell receptor beta chain was found in a study of blood T cell repertoires in COVID-19. Overall study context: The United States, Italy and Spain supplied acute and convalescent COVID-19 samples.

V was shortened by 8 bases and J by 8 bases, with 19 bases between the two germline ends. The CDR3 extends over 14 amino acids. CDR1 is ENHRY, CDR2 SYGVKD, per germline. Using immunoSEQ multiplex PCR, the repertoire was profiled, and TCRdb retains in-frame clones only, with some absent. The sample has fewer than 250,000 clones, approximately 87% seen once. The source material was peripheral blood. V gene TRBV10-3 combines with J gene TRBJ2-1; D is possibly TRBD2 (6 bases). The sequence was collected from a woman aged 70-85 years with active or convalescent COVID-19. The CDR3 region has the DNA TGTGCCATCCTGAGAGAGTTCTCGGGGGATGAGCAGTTCTTC. Translation: CAILREFSGDEQFF.